This T cell receptor beta chain came from a study of immune heterogeneity within non-small cell lung tumors. About the research overall: Classification of the tumors gave 4 squamous cell carcinomas, approximately 10 non-squamous carcinomas and 1 not otherwise specified.

Bulk tumor genomic DNA constituted the template, at 600 to 750 ng per sample. Surgery yielded several widely spaced biopsies per primary tumor. Enrolled individuals presented with untreated, newly diagnosed non-small cell lung cancer and received curative surgery. The CDR3 consists of 12 residues. Deletions cut 3 bases from V and 10 bases from J, with 13 bases between. CDR1 is GTSNPN, CDR2 SVGIG, per germline (reference sequence). By its share, this clonotype is medium-sized. Antigen unknown. The study's findings and limits: With an R of roughly 0.31, local T-cell clonality correlated moderately but significantly with local tumor mutational burden. There were identical dominant CDR3 beta clonotypes recurring across tumor sites within a patient, together with site-unique high-frequency clones.

Amplification of the TCR beta CDR3 was achieved through multiplex PCR with 32 V and 13 J primers. TCRdb re-derived calls from the multiplex PCR reads in MiXCR, one entry per CDR3 protein. The table shows about 5,600 distinct CDR3 sequences, with roughly 18% occurring only once. The clonotype originates from a man aged 35 to 55 with non-small cell lung cancer. The chain combines TRBV30 with TRBJ1-5; D possibly corresponds to TRBD1 (6 bases). The material sequenced was lung tumor tissue. CDR3 sequence reads: CAWSRTQGPQHF. The CDR3 coding sequence is TGTGCCTGGAGCCGAACACAGGGTCCCCAGCATTTT.